These 22 T cell receptor beta chains came from one sample sequenced in a study of shared clonotypes between healthy human individuals. TCRdb's copy holds only in-frame clones and misses some; the assay was immunoSEQ multiplex PCR. Here the sample spans some 530,000 clones, about 72% being singletons. Sequencing was done on a sample of PBMCs. These receptors were taken from a woman in her thirties or forties in good health. Some clones in this sample may be carry-over from other donors' samples.

The chain recombines TRBV9 with TRBJ2-1, with TRBD1 matching over 10 bases. The germline V gene encodes CDR1 SGDLS and CDR2 YYNGEE. Trimming took 2 bases from V and 9 from J; bases not matched to a gene: 8. The CDR3 sequence is 15 residues long. CDR3 nucleotides: TGTGCCAGCAGCGTGGGACAGGGGTATAGTGGTGAGCAGTTCTTC. This sequence encodes CASSVGQGYSGEQFF. Full variable domain (missing parts from reference TRBV9 and TRBJ2-1): DSGVTQTPKHLITATGQRVTLRCSPRSGDLSVYWYQQSLDQGLQFLIQYYNGEERAKGNILERFSAQQFPDLHSELNLSSLELGDSALYFCASSVGQGYSGEQFFGPGTRLTVL.

A single count supports this clone. The chain uses TRBV30 and TRBJ2-5; D is ambiguous. Looked up from germline, CDR1 is GTSNPN and CDR2 is SVGIG (reference sequence). Deletions cut 3 bases from V and 5 bases from J, with 4 bases between. This CDR3 contains 10 residues. CDR3 in DNA: TGTGCCTGGAGCGGGGAGACCCAGTACTTC. Protein product: CAWSGETQYF.

The chain uses TRBV7-2 and TRBJ2-7; 10 nucleotides match TRBD1. Losses at the gene ends were 1 base for V and 2 bases for J; bases not matched to a gene: 8. Germline lookup yields CDR1 SGHTA and CDR2 FQGNSA. The CDR3 is 17 residues long. Written as DNA, the CDR3 is TGTGCCAGCAGCTTAGGATTAGTAGGGACAGGGGCCTACGAGCAGTACTTC. This gives the protein CASSLGLVGTGAYEQYF. Filled out from reference TRBV7-2 and TRBJ2-7, the complete variable domain reads GAGVSQSPSNKVTEKGKDVELRCDPISGHTALYWYRQSLGQGLEFLIYFQGNSAPDKSGLPSDRFSAERTGGSVSTLTIQRTQQEDSAVYLCASSLGLVGTGAYEQYFGPGTRLTVT.

This CDR3 reads CASSILQGAPNTGELFF. The DNA of the CDR3 is TGTGCCAGCAGTATACTGCAGGGGGCGCCGAACACCGGGGAGCTGTTTTTT. The chain has TRBV28 and TRBJ2-2; TRBD1 aligns across 8 bases. Germline V gene lookup returns CDR1 MDHEN and CDR2 SYDVKM. CDR3 length: 17 amino acids. Trimming cost V 5 bases and J 0 bases; bases outside gene matches: 8.

The gene calls are TRBV28 and TRBJ1-2, with D unresolved. The CDR3 length is 16 residues. Germline-derived CDR1 and CDR2 are MDHEN and SYDVKM. V shed 4 bases and J shed 0 bases, with 15 bases lying between them. CDR3 sequence reads: CASSSYSFSSNYGYTF. For the CDR3, the DNA is TGTGCCAGCAGTTCCTACAGTTTTTCGTCTAACTATGGCTACACCTTC.

The V and J genes are TRBV2 and TRBJ1-1; D ambiguous. V lost 7 bases, J lost 1 base, and 7 bases lay in between. The CDR3 is 12 residues long. Germline V CDR1 and CDR2: SNHLY, FYNNEI. CDR3 protein: CASTGRNTEAFF. DNA of the CDR3: TGTGCCAGCACCGGGAGGAACACTGAAGCTTTCTTT. The full variable domain, in which reference TRBV2 and TRBJ1-1 provide the parts outside the CDR3, is EPEVTQTPSHQVTQMGQEVILRCVPISNHLYFYWYRQILGQKVEFLVSFYNNEISEKSEIFDDQFSVERPDGSNFTLKIRSTKLEDSAMYFCASTGRNTEAFFGQGTRLTVV.

The chain employs TRBV6-5 and TRBJ1-1; TRBD1 is a possible D gene (5 bases). Trimming removed 2 bases at V and 0 bases at J, with 10 bases between. Looked up from germline, CDR1 is MNHEY and CDR2 is SVGAGI. CDR3 size: 15 residues. This CDR3 is CASSYKGDLNTEAFF. CDR3 nucleotides: TGTGCCAGCAGTTACAAAGGGGATTTGAACACTGAAGCTTTCTTT.

This chain uses TRBV5-1 with TRBJ2-2, with 7 bases aligning to TRBD1. The CDR3 is 18 residues long. V shed 0 bases and J 6 bases; nucleotides not matched to a gene: 14. CDR1 is SGHRS, CDR2 YFSETQ, per germline. DNA of the CDR3: TGCGCCAGCAGCTTGGTCCCAGTAGGGGGCGCAGGGTCCGGGGAGCTGTTTTTT. It translates to CASSLVPVGGAGSGELFF.

The chain employs TRBV19 and TRBJ2-7; 15 positions match TRBD2. The germline V gene encodes CDR1 LNHDA and CDR2 SQIVND (reference sequence). J was trimmed by 4 bases and V by 3 bases; bases with no gene match: 1. The CDR3 has 15 residues. The CDR3 DNA is TGTGCCAGTAGTATTGGGACTAGCGGGAGGTACGAGCAGTACTTC. This translates into CASSIGTSGRYEQYF.

The rearrangement links TRBV5-8 to TRBJ2-5; 7 nucleotides agree with TRBD1. The better agreement between TRBJ2-7 and the DNA end casts doubt on the J call. Germline assignment: CDR1 SGHTS and CDR2 YDEGEE. The CDR3 length is 14 residues. The CDR3 protein is CASSSTGLAYEQYF. The CDR3, as DNA: TGTGCCAGCAGCTCGACAGGGTTGGCCTACGAGCAGTACTTC.

V gene TRBV6-5 combines with J gene TRBJ2-1; D possibly matches TRBD1 or TRBD2 (6 bases each). The CDR3 runs 14 residues. V was pared by 5 bases and J by 2 bases, with 10 bases between. CDR1 MNHEY and CDR2 SVGAGI come from the germline V gene. The CDR3 spells CASSEGGPYNEQFF. The CDR3 coding sequence is TGTGCCAGCAGTGAAGGGGGGCCCTACAATGAGCAGTTCTTC.

This chain connects TRBV11-3 to TRBJ2-1; 11 bases map to TRBD2. CDR1 and CDR2 from the germline V gene are SGHNT and YENEEA. This CDR3 has 16 amino acids. J gave up 5 bases and V 2 bases, and 5 bases lay outside the gene matches. The CDR3 coding sequence is TGTGCCAGCAGCTTATCCGGGACTAGCGGCCACAATGAGCAGTTCTTC. Translation: CASSLSGTSGHNEQFF.

The V gene is TRBV30, the J gene TRBJ1-1; D unclear. Germline loops: CDR1 GTSNPN, CDR2 SVGIG (reference sequence). V lost 1 base to trimming and J lost 1 base, with 10 bases between them. CDR3 length equals 14 residues. The CDR3 nucleotides read TGTGCCTGGAGTGAGTTAGGGAGGAACACTGAAGCTTTCTTT. Its protein product is CAWSELGRNTEAFF.

The chain uses TRBV7-8 and TRBJ2-7; D is uncertain. V was shortened by 3 bases and J by 3 bases, with 9 bases between the two germline ends. CDR1 and CDR2 from the germline V gene are SGHVS and FQNEAQ. The CDR3 is made up of 13 amino acids. The DNA for the CDR3 is TGTGCCAGCAGCTTGAATCCCGACTACGAGCAGTACTTC. Translated, it gives CASSLNPDYEQYF.

This chain connects TRBV6-1 to TRBJ1-5; TRBD1 matches 9 bases. Trimming took 6 bases from V and 6 from J; bases not matched to a gene: 9. Germline CDR1 reads MNHNS; CDR2 reads SASEGT. The CDR3 runs to 15 residues. The CDR3 DNA reads TGTGCCAGCAGGGAGAGGACAGGGGTTGGTCAGCCCCAGCATTTT. Protein: CASRERTGVGQPQHF.

This chain uses TRBV30 with TRBJ2-2, with no clear D. The CDR3 is 13 amino acids. Germline CDR1 is GTSNPN and CDR2 is SVGIG (reference sequence). The germline V and J ends were trimmed by 2 bases and 7 bases, with 11 bases remaining between them. DNA of the CDR3: TGTGCCTGGAGTACGACCCGAGGCGGGGAGCTGTTTTTT. This encodes CAWSTTRGGELFF.

The CDR3 is CATSREGGAGNQPQHF. CDR3 nucleotide sequence: TGTGCCACCAGCAGAGAGGGGGGGGCGGGCAATCAGCCCCAGCATTTT. The chain links TRBV15 to TRBJ1-5; weak D call: TRBD1 (6 bases). The CDR3 spans 16 residues. Germline V gene sequence: CDR1 LNHNV, CDR2 YYDKDF (reference sequence). V shed 0 bases and J shed 2 bases, with 11 bases lying between them.

V is TRBV28 and J is TRBJ1-1; 7 nucleotides match TRBD1. V dropped 5 bases and J dropped 7; count of bases not matched to a gene: 7. Germline CDR1 is MDHEN and CDR2 is SYDVKM. CDR3 length: 13 residues. CDR3 residues: CASSPGGHHEAFF. The CDR3 DNA follows: TGTGCCAGCAGTCCAGGGGGACACCATGAAGCTTTCTTT. Full variable domain (remainder filled in from reference TRBV28 and TRBJ1-1): DVKVTQSSRYLVKRTGEKVFLECVQDMDHENMFWYRQDPGLGLRLIYFSYDVKMKEKGDIPEGYSVSREKKERFSLILESASTNQTSMYLCASSPGGHHEAFFGQGTRLTVV.

The rearrangement links TRBV6-6 to TRBJ2-7; D perhaps matches TRBD1 (6 bases). The germline V and J ends were trimmed by 6 bases and 8 bases, with 20 bases remaining between them. Germline lookup yields CDR1 MNHNY and CDR2 SVGAGI (reference sequence). This CDR3 contains 14 residues. CDR3 in DNA: TGTGCCAGCAGCCCACGAGGGGACACTTACCAGCAGTACTTC. Translating it yields CASSPRGDTYQQYF.

The chain employs TRBV28 and TRBJ2-1; no clear D gene. The CDR3 is 15 residues long. In germline, CDR1 is MDHEN, CDR2 SYDVKM. Trimming pared 3 bases from V and 6 bases from J, leaving 15 bases between. CDR3 nucleotide sequence: TGTGCCAGCAGTTTTCGCCACAACGCACCCAATGAGCAGTTCTTC. Translating it yields CASSFRHNAPNEQFF.

The gene calls are TRBV4-2 and TRBJ2-7, with D possibly matching TRBD2 (5 bases). The CDR3 is 16 residues long. Per the germline V gene, CDR1 is LGHNA and CDR2 is YNFKEQ. V dropped 1 base and J dropped 5 bases, with 18 bases sitting between them. The CDR3 region has the DNA TGTGCCAGCAGCCAAGGTGGACTCGGACTGGAACACGAGCAGTACTTC. This encodes CASSQGGLGLEHEQYF.

This clone was observed many times. This chain uses TRBV30 with TRBJ2-7, with a possible D match to TRBD2 (6 bases). CDR1 is GTSNPN and CDR2 is SVGIG in the germline V gene (reference sequence). This CDR3 contains 12 residues. V lost 4 bases and J lost 7, with 14 bases in between. In DNA form, the CDR3 reads TGTGCCTGGAACCTCCTGGGGGGAGAGCAGTACTTC. This gives the protein CAWNLLGGEQYF. The full variable domain, with the rest looked up from reference TRBV30 and TRBJ2-7, is SQTIHQWPATLVQPVGSPLSLECTVEGTSNPNLYWYRQAAGRGLQLLFYSVGIGQISSEVPQNLSASRPQDRQFILSSKKLLLSDSGFYLCAWNLLGGEQYFGPGTRLTVT.